These 12 T cell receptor beta chains came from one sample sequenced in a study of T cell responses to AZD1222 COVID-19 vaccine. TCRdb's table, derived via immunoSEQ multiplex PCR, lists solely in-frame clones and lacks some. The sample consists of under 150,000 clones, 90% of them appearing once. The input for sequencing was peripheral blood, taken on day 0 of AZD1222 vaccination. These receptors were taken from an adult in good health.

This clone turned up a few times. The chain employs TRBV15 and TRBJ1-4; weak D call: TRBD1 (5 bases). With 1 base removed from V and 7 bases from J, the gap between germline ends came to 13 bases. CDR3 length equals 15 residues. Germline loops: CDR1 LNHNV, CDR2 YYDKDF (reference sequence). The CDR3 protein is CATSRGEGSSEKLFF. CDR3 DNA sequence: TGTGCCACCAGCAGAGGTGAGGGGTCAAGTGAAAAACTGTTTTTT.

This chain uses TRBV4-3 with TRBJ2-3; no firm D call. This CDR3 is 12 amino acids long. V dropped 8 bases and J dropped 2 bases, with 8 bases sitting between them. Per the germline V gene, CDR1 is LGHNA and CDR2 is YSLEER. CDR3 residues: CASLWTTDTQYF. The CDR3 coding sequence is TGCGCCAGCCTGTGGACCACAGATACGCAGTATTTT.

The chain uses TRBV7-3 and TRBJ2-2; D possibly corresponds to TRBD1 (8 bases). This CDR3 comprises 16 residues. Trimming left V 5 bases short and J 7 bases short, with 20 bases between. Germline V gives CDR1 SGHTA, CDR2 FQGTGA. The CDR3 reads CASSPGGRGHGGELFF. CDR3 bases: TGTGCCAGCAGCCCGGGAGGCAGGGGGCACGGCGGGGAGCTGTTTTTT.

The chain combines TRBV4-2 with TRBJ2-3; 8 bases are shared with TRBD2. The germline V gene has CDR1 LGHNA and CDR2 YNFKEQ. Unmatched junction bases numbered 7, after V lost 0 bases and J lost 5 bases. The CDR3 runs to 16 residues. As DNA, the CDR3 is TGTGCCAGCAGCCAAGAACTTAGCGGGGCGGGAGATACGCAGTATTTT. Translating gives CASSQELSGAGDTQYF.

The chain couples TRBV6-5 to TRBJ1-2; D gene ambiguous. Germline CDR1 reads MNHEY; CDR2 reads SVGAGI. V was pared by 3 bases and J by 10 bases, with 18 bases between. The CDR3 contains 14 residues. The CDR3 is CASSYGRTKIHYTF. The CDR3 DNA follows: TGTGCCAGCAGTTATGGCCGGACGAAGATCCACTACACCTTC.

This clone was seen a handful of times. The chain has TRBV5-6 and TRBJ2-5; TRBD2 matches at 12 bases. The ends lost 4 bases at V and 5 bases at J; junction bases unmatched: 3. Per germline, CDR1 SGHDT and CDR2 YYEEEE. The CDR3 is made up of 14 amino acids. DNA of the CDR3: TGTGCCAGCAGCGGACTAGCGGGGCAGGAGACCCAGTACTTC. Its protein product is CASSGLAGQETQYF.

The chain carries TRBV28 and TRBJ2-3, with TRBD1 matching 7 bases. V shed 6 bases and J 2 bases; nucleotides not matched to a gene: 8. The CDR3 sequence is 15 residues long. Germline values: CDR1 MDHEN, CDR2 SYDVKM. The CDR3 protein is CASRDQTGITDTQYF. The CDR3 DNA follows: TGTGCCAGCAGGGACCAGACAGGGATCACAGATACGCAGTATTTT.

J is TRBJ1-2 and V is TRBV19, with D possibly being TRBD1 (5 bases). Germline V gene data show CDR1 as LNHDA and CDR2 as SQIVND (reference sequence). There are 14 residues in the CDR3. The V and J ends lost 5 bases and 12 bases respectively, with 22 bases between them. The CDR3 loop reads CASSPQTGWGYNTF. The CDR3 DNA sequence: TGTGCCAGTAGTCCCCAGACCGGGTGGGGCTATAACACCTTC.

This chain uses TRBV18 with TRBJ2-1; D might be TRBD1 (6 bases). The V gene's germline CDR1 is KGHSH and CDR2 LQKENI. Trimming stripped 5 bases from V and 0 bases from J, with 17 bases between. CDR3 size: 17 residues. CDR3 amino acids: CASSSTLGQSSYNEQFF. The CDR3 DNA sequence: TGTGCCAGCTCATCCACCCTCGGACAGAGCTCCTACAATGAGCAGTTCTTC.

The chain employs TRBV6-5 and TRBJ1-2, with D possibly matching TRBD1 (5 bases). The germline CDR1 and CDR2 sequences are MNHEY and SVGAGI. The CDR3 length is 14 residues. Trimming removed 5 bases from V and 5 bases from J, with 15 bases in between. The CDR3 coding sequence is TGTGCCAGCAGTCACCAGCGGGGCAATTATGGCTACACCTTC. Residues: CASSHQRGNYGYTF.

The genes are TRBV18 and TRBJ1-1; 8 bases fit TRBD1. CDR1 and CDR2 (germline): KGHSH, LQKENI. After removal of 2 bases from V and 4 bases from J, the junction contained 12 bases not matched to a gene. The CDR3 has 17 amino acids. The CDR3 DNA follows: TGTGCCAGCTCACCAAGGACAGGGCCTGCGATATTCACTGAAGCTTTCTTT. Amino acid sequence: CASSPRTGPAIFTEAFF.

This clone came up once. The V and J genes are TRBV7-3 and TRBJ2-7, with D uncertain. The CDR3 has 13 residues. The germline gives CDR1 SGHTA, CDR2 FQGTGA. V shed 3 bases and J shed 5 bases, with 11 bases lying between them. DNA for the CDR3: TGTGCCAGCAGCTTCACCATCGGGCACGAGCAGTACTTC. It translates to CASSFTIGHEQYF.